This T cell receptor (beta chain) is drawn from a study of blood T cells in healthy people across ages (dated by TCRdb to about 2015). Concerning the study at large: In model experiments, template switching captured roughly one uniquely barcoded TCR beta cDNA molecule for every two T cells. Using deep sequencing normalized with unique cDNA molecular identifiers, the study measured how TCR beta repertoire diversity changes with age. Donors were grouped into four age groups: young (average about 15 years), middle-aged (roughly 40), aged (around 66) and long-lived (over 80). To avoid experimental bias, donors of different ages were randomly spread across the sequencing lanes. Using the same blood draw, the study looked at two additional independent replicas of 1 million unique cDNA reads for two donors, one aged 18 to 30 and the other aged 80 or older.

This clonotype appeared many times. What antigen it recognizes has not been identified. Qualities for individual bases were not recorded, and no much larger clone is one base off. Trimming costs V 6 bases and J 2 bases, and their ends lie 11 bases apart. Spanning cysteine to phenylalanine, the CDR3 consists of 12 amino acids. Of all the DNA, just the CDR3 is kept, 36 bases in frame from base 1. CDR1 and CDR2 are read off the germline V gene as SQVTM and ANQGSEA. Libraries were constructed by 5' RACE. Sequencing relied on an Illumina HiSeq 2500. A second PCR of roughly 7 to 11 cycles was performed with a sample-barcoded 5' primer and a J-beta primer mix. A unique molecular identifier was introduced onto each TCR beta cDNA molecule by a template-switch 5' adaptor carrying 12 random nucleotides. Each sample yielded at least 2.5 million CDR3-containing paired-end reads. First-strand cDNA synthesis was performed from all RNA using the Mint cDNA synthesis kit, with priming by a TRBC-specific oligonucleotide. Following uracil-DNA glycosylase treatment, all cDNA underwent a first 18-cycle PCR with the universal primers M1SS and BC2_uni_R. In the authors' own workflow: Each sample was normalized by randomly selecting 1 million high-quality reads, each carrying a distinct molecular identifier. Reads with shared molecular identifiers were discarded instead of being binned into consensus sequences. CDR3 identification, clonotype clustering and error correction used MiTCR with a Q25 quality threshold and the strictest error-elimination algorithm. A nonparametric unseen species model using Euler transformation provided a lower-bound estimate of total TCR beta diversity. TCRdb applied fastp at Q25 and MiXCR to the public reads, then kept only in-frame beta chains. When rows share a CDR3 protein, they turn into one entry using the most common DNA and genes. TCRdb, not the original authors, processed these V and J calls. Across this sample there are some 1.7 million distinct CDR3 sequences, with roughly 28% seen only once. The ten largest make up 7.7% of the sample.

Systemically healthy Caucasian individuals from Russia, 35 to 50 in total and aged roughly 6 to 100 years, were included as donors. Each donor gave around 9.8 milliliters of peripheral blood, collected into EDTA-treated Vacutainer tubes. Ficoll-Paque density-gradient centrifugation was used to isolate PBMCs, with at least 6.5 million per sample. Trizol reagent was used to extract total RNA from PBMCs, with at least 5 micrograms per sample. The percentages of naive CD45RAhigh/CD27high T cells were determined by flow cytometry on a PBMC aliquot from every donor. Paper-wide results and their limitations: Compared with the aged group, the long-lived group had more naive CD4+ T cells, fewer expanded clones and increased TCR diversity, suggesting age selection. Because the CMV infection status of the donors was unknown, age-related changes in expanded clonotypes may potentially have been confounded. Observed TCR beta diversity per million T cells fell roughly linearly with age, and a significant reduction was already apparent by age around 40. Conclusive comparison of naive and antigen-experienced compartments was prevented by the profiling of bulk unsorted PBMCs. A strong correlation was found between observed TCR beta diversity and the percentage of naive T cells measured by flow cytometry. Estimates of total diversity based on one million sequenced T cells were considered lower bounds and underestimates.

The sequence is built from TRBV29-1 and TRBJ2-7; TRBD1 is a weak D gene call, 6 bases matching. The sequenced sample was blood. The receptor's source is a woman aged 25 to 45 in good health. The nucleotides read TGCAGCGTACAGGGAACGACCTACGAGCAGTACTTC. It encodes CSVQGTTYEQYF.